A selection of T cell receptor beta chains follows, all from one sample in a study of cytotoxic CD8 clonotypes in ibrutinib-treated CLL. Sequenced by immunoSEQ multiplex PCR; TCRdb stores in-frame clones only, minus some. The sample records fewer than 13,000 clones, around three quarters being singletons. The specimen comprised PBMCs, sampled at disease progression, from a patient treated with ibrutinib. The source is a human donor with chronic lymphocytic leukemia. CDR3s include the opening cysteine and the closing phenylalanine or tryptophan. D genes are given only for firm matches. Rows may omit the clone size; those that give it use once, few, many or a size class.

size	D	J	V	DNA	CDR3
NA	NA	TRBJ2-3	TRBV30	TGTGCCTGGAGTGCCGGAGGGCGCCGGACAGATACGCAGTATTTT	CAWSAGGRRTDTQYF
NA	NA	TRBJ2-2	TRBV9	TGTGCCAGCAGCGTAGGAAATACCGGGGAGCTGTTTTTT	CASSVGNTGELFF
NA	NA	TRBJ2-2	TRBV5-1	TGCGCCAGCAGCTTTGGCGGGGATAACACCGGGGAGCTGTTTTTT	CASSFGGDNTGELFF
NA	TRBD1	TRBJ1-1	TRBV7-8	TGTGCCAGCAGCCGATCGCACAGGGGAGGTATGTACACTGAAGCTTTCTTT	CASSRSHRGGMYTEAFF
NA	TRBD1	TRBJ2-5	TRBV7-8	TGTGCCAGCAGCTTAAGGGCAGGGGGAGAGACCCAGTACTTC	CASSLRAGGETQYF
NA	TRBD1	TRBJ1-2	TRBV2	TGTGCCAGCAGCGCAGGGGGCGCATTTGGCTACACCTTC	CASSAGGAFGYTF
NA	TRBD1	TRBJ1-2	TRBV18	TGTGCCAGCTCACCGGGGACCGGGACAGGGGATGGCTACACCTTC	CASSPGTGTGDGYTF
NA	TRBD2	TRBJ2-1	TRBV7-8	TGTGCCAGCAGCCCCCCTGGCGGGAGGAGTTACAATGAGCAGTTCTTC	CASSPPGGRSYNEQFF
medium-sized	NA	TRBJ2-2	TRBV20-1	TGCAGTGCTAGCCGGATCGGGGAGCTGTTTTTT	CSASRIGELFF
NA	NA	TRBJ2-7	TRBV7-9	TGTGCCAGCAGCCCGCAGGGCAGACAGCAGTACTTC	CASSPQGRQQYF
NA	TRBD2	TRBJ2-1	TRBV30	TGTGCCTGGAGCGGGGGGGCGCGGAATGAGCAGTTCTTC	CAWSGGARNEQFF
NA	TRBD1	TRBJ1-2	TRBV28	TGTGCCAGCAGTACTGTGGGACAGGCGTACTATGGCTACACCTTC	CASSTVGQAYYGYTF
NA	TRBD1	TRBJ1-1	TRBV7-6	TGTGCCAGCAGCTTAGCAGGGGGCCTGAACACTGAAGCTTTCTTT	CASSLAGGLNTEAFF
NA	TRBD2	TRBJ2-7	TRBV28	TGTGCCAGCAGTTTTCCCCCTCAGCGGGAGGCCTCCTACGAGCAGTACTTC	CASSFPPQREASYEQYF
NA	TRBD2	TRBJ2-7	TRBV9	TGTGCCAGCAGCGTAGGTGCTAGCGGGATCTCCTACGAGCAGTACTTC	CASSVGASGISYEQYF
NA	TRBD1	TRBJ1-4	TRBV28	TGTGCCACCAAGGGGGACAGGGCTGGGACTAATGAAAAACTGTTTTTT	CATKGDRAGTNEKLFF
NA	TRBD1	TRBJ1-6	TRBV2	TGTGCCAGCAGTACTGAGGGGGCTGGATCACCCCTCCACTTT	CASSTEGAGSPLHF
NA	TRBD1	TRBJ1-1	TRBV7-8	TGTGCCAGCAGCCGAAGGCCGGGACAGATGAACACTGAAGCTTTCTTT	CASSRRPGQMNTEAFF
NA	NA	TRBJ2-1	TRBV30	TGTGCCTGGAGTTCTATGGCAGCCTCCTACAATGAGCAGTTCTTC	CAWSSMAASYNEQFF
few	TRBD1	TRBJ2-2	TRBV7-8	TGTGCCAGCACCTCCGGGACAGTGAACACCGGGGAGCTGTTTTTT	CASTSGTVNTGELFF
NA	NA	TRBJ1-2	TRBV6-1	TGTGCCAGCACGGGCGGGGTTATTAATGGCTACACCTTC	CASTGGVINGYTF
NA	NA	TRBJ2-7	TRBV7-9	TGTGCCAGCAGCCCCCAACACCCGGCGATAGCCTACGAGCAGTACTTC	CASSPQHPAIAYEQYF
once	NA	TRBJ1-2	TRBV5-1	TGCGCCAGCAGCTGGACCGACAGCTACTATGGCTACACCTTC	CASSWTDSYYGYTF
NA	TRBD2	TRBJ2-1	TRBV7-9	TGTGCCAGCAGCTTAGTCCTAGCGGGACCTCTCAATGAGCAGTTCTTC	CASSLVLAGPLNEQFF
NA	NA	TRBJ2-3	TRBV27	TGTGCCAGCAGCCAGACCCGAAGCGGCCCGCAGTATTTT	CASSQTRSGPQYF
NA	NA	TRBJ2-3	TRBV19	TGTGCCAGTAGGCGGACGGGGGAGTCAGATACGCAGTATTTT	CASRRTGESDTQYF
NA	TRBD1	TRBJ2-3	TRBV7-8	TGTGCCAGCAGCCGAGGTTGGAGGGACAGGGGCACAGATACGCAGTATTTT	CASSRGWRDRGTDTQYF
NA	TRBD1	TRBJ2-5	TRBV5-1	TGCGCCAGCAGCTCGGACAGGGTTTGGGAGACCCAGTACTTC	CASSSDRVWETQYF
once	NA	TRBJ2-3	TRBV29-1	TGCAGCGTTGAGGGCAGCACAGATACGCAGTATTTT	CSVEGSTDTQYF
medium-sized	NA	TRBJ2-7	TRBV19	TGTGCCAGTAGGCGAGGAACGGGTGCCGAGCAGTACTTC	CASRRGTGAEQYF
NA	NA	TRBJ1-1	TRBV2	TGTGCCAGCAGTGATTCCAGGAACACTGAAGCTTTCTTT	CASSDSRNTEAFF
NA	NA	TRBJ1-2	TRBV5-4	TGTGCCAGCAGCTTGGCTGCCCGCCCGGGGAACGATAACTATGGCTACACCTTC	CASSLAARPGNDNYGYTF
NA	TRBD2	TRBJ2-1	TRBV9	TGTGCCAGCAGCGTAGCCACGGGACTAGTCAATGAGCAGTTCTTC	CASSVATGLVNEQFF
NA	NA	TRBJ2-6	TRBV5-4	TGTGCCAGCAGCTTGCTATCTGGGGCCAACGTCCTGACTTTC	CASSLLSGANVLTF
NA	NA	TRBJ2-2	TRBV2	TGTGCCAGCAGCTCTAGGGGGGCAGGGCTGCCCTTCACCGGGGAGCTGTTTTTT	CASSSRGAGLPFTGELFF
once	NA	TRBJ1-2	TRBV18	TGTGCCAGCTCACCAGAACTAGGACGGACCTATGGCTACACCTTC	CASSPELGRTYGYTF
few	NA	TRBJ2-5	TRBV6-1	TGTGCCAGCAGTGGAGGAGTGGCAGGGGCGCTAGAGACCCAGTACTTC	CASSGGVAGALETQYF
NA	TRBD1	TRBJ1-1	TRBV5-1	TGCGCCAGCAGCTTGCTCTACAGGGGGCGCGATGAAGCTTTCTTT	CASSLLYRGRDEAFF
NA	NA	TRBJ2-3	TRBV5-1	TGCGCCAGCGCCCCCGGCCCCGGGGGCCTGGGGGGCACAGATACGCAGTATTTT	CASAPGPGGLGGTDTQYF
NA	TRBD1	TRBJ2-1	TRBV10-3	TGTGCCACACAGACCGGGGCAGGGGGCACAGGGTACAATGAGCAGTTCTTC	CATQTGAGGTGYNEQFF
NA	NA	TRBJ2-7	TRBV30	TGTGCCTGGAGTCCCGGTCATATTTGGGGACAGTACTTC	CAWSPGHIWGQYF
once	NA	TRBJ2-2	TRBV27	TGTGCCAGCAGTCCCGGTTATAACACCGGGGAGCTGTTTTTT	CASSPGYNTGELFF
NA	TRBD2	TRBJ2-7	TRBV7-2	TGTGCCAGCAGCCCTTCAGCGGGAGGGCCATCCTACGAGCAGTACTTC	CASSPSAGGPSYEQYF
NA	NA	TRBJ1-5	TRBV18	TGTGCCAGCTCTCAGGCTCCCAATCAGCCCCAGCATTTT	CASSQAPNQPQHF
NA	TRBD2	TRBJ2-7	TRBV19	TGTGCCAGTGGGACTAGCGGGACGATTGAGCAGTACTTC	CASGTSGTIEQYF
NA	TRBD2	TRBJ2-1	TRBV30	TGTGCCTGGAGTGGCGGACTAGCGGTCTACAATGAGCAGTTCTTC	CAWSGGLAVYNEQFF
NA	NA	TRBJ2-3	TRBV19	TGTGCCAGTAGTGGACCGCGAGTAATCGGGACAGATACGCAGTATTTT	CASSGPRVIGTDTQYF
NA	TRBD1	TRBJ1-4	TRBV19	TGTGCCAGTAGTTCGCGGACAGGGGGATCTGAAAAACTGTTTTTT	CASSSRTGGSEKLFF
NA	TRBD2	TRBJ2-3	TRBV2	TGTGCCAGCAGTCACCAGGGCGGGGGATCTAGCACAGATACGCAGTATTTT	CASSHQGGGSSTDTQYF
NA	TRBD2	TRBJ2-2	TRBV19	TGTGCCAGTAGTATCACTAGCGGGAGCGCTGGGGAGCTGTTTTTT	CASSITSGSAGELFF
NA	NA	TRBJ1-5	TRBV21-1	TGTGCCAGCAGCAGGGCGGACAGGTCCGGGGGCAATCAGCCCCAGCATTTT	CASSRADRSGGNQPQHF